This T cell receptor (beta chain) emerged from a study of cytomegalovirus exposure and HLA in healthy donors. Whole-study context: It was reported in a later analysis that the same platform had been used for the 120 validation repertoires as for the approximately 730 first-cohort repertoires.

TCRdb's copy holds only in-frame clones and misses some; the assay was immunoSEQ multiplex PCR. The repertoire holds about 75,000 clones, with roughly 80% as singletons. General study results and limits: A list of 150 to 200 TCR beta chains associated with cytomegalovirus was given.

A note on this clone: What it binds is not known.

V was trimmed by 3 bases and J by 2 bases, leaving 13 bases between them. The CDR3 extends over 15 amino acids. Per the germline V gene, CDR1 is MNHNY and CDR2 is SVGAGI (reference sequence). Separation from the roughly 700-subject first cohort characterized the roughly 110-subject validation cohort, to which the donors belonged. The chain combines TRBV6-6 with TRBJ2-5; a weak D match, TRBD1 (6 bases). The TCR sequence derives from a man aged 25-45 years in good health and CMV-seronegative. The specimen was PBMCs. The chain's CDR3 is CASSYYPGQQETQYF. In DNA form, the CDR3 reads TGTGCCAGCAGTTATTACCCAGGACAGCAAGAGACCCAGTACTTC.